A single sample gave rise to the 3 T cell receptor beta chains below, sequenced in a study of shared clonotypes between healthy human individuals. Produced via immunoSEQ multiplex PCR; TCRdb's table is partial and in-frame only. Of around 1.9 million clones in the sample, roughly 91% were seen once. Naive CD8 cells lacked CD45RO and underwent positive selection for CCR7, leaving out terminally differentiated effector memory CD45RA+ cells. Sequencing was done on a sample of naive CD8+ T cells from PBMCs. These receptors were obtained from a man younger than 35 in good health. Some clones in this sample may be carry-over from other donors' samples.

The chain links TRBV9 to TRBJ1-1; 7 nucleotides match TRBD1. Losses at the gene ends were 7 bases for V and 4 bases for J; bases not matched to a gene: 7. The CDR3 is 13 residues long. Germline CDR1 and CDR2: SGDLS and YYNGEE. The CDR3 is CASGLTGITEAFF. Here the CDR3 DNA reads TGTGCCAGCGGATTGACAGGGATCACTGAAGCTTTCTTT.

CDR3 protein: CASSLGQGIREQFF. In nucleotides, the CDR3 is TGCGCCAGCAGCTTGGGGCAGGGGATTCGTGAGCAGTTCTTC. The rearrangement joins TRBV5-1 to TRBJ2-1; D is perhaps TRBD1 (6 bases). This CDR3 is 14 amino acids long. Trimming took off 0 bases at V and 9 bases at J, with 13 bases between the two ends. Germline values: CDR1 SGHRS, CDR2 YFSETQ.

This clone was counted only a few times. This chain links TRBV27 with TRBJ2-7; D ambiguous. Per the germline V gene, CDR1 is MNHEY and CDR2 is SMNVEV (reference sequence). Trimming cost V 7 bases and J 3 bases, with 19 bases left between them. The CDR3 has 15 residues. CDR3 DNA sequence: TGTGCCAGCAAGTTATACCCCGGGCAAATCTACGAGCAGTACTTC. Translation: CASKLYPGQIYEQYF.